This T cell receptor (beta chain) was found in a study of T cell responses to AZD1222 COVID-19 vaccine. CDR1 is MNHEY, CDR2 SVGAGI, per germline. This CDR3 is 15 amino acids long. The J segment lost 0 bases and the V segment lost 8 bases, leaving 5 bases of the junction unmatched. As regards this clone: Its antigen is currently unknown.

TCRdb's table, derived via immunoSEQ multiplex PCR, lists solely in-frame clones and lacks some. Among some 250,000 clones listed, around 92% were seen once. General study findings and limits: Repertoire collection took place solely once the T cell response had peaked. Two AZD1222 doses significantly raised spike-specific TCR breadth and depth over controls.

The sequence was collected from an adult who received the AZD1222 COVID-19 vaccine. This chain links TRBV6-5 with TRBJ2-7; TRBD2 agrees at 12 bases. Sequenced here: peripheral blood, sampled 28 days after the second AZD1222 dose. This chain's CDR3 is CASVLAGGHSYEQYF. In DNA form, the CDR3 reads TGTGCCAGCGTACTAGCGGGGGGACACTCCTACGAGCAGTACTTC.